Following are 5 T cell receptor beta chains from one sample sequenced in a study of blood T cells in healthy people across ages. Using a J-beta primer mix together with a sample-barcoded 5' primer, a second PCR was run for roughly 6 to 11 cycles. A single record per CDR3 protein comes from TCRdb applying MiXCR to the 5' RACE reads. The sample lists hundreds of thousands of distinct CDR3 sequences, 40% to 50% occurring once. Sequencing used blood. These receptor sequences come from an older man in good health.

The chain joins TRBV29-1 to TRBJ1-1; 7 bases are shared with TRBD1. V dropped 6 bases and J dropped 5; count of bases not matched to a gene: 6. This CDR3 has 12 amino acids. CDR1 and CDR2 (germline): SQVTM, ANQGSEA. The CDR3, as DNA: TGCAGCGTGGGGACAGTTTCTACTGAAGCTTTCTTT. Its translation: CSVGTVSTEAFF.

The V and J genes are TRBV27 and TRBJ2-6, with 8 bases lining up with TRBD1. Germline assignment: CDR1 MNHEY and CDR2 SMNVEV (reference sequence). V lost 6 bases and J lost 0; bases outside the gene matches: 7. The CDR3 consists of 17 residues. Here the CDR3 DNA reads TGTGCCAGCAGACCCAGGGGGCAGAGCTCTGGGGCCAACGTCCTGACTTTC. Translation: CASRPRGQSSGANVLTF. Combining the CDR3 with reference TRBV27 and TRBJ2-6 gives the whole variable domain EAQVTQNPRYLITVTGKKLTVTCSQNMNHEYMSWYRQDPGLGLRQIYYSMNVEVTDKGDVPEGYKVSRKEKRNFPLILESPSPNQTSLYFCASRPRGQSSGANVLTFGAGSRLTVL.

This clonotype was recorded a few times. This chain uses TRBV7-7 with TRBJ2-5, with 7 nucleotides matching TRBD1. Germline V gene data show CDR1 as SSHAT and CDR2 as FNYEAQ (reference sequence). The CDR3 spans 14 residues. Trimming at V came to 5 bases and at J to 2 bases, leaving 5 bases not matched to a gene. The CDR3 protein is CASSKTGRQETQYF. CDR3 in DNA: TGTGCCAGCAGCAAGACAGGGAGACAAGAGACCCAGTACTTC.

This clonotype was counted only a few times. A much larger clone lies a single base off, so this may be a read error. The chain carries TRBV7-6 and TRBJ2-5, with 9 bases identical to TRBD1. The CDR3 has 15 residues. Germline assignment: CDR1 SGHVS and CDR2 FNYEAQ. V lost 5 bases to trimming and J lost 11 bases; unmatched junction nucleotides: 15. The chain's CDR3 is CASSPTGGGYNEQYF. The CDR3 bases are TGTGCCAGCAGCCCAACAGGGGGCGGCTACAATGAGCAGTACTTC.

The gene calls are TRBV11-2 and TRBJ1-5, with D perhaps TRBD1 (6 bases). The CDR3 sequence is 15 residues long. Germline V CDR1 and CDR2: SGHAT, FQNNGV. Trimming pared 2 bases from V and 0 bases from J, leaving 8 bases between. This CDR3 reads CASSLTGYSNQPQHF. The CDR3 region has the DNA TGTGCCAGCAGCTTAACAGGGTATAGCAATCAGCCCCAGCATTTT. Full variable domain (remainder filled in from reference TRBV11-2 and TRBJ1-5): EAGVAQSPRYKIIEKRQSVAFWCNPISGHATLYWYQQILGQGPKLLIQFQNNGVVDDSQLPKDRFSAERLKGVDSTLKIQPAKLEDSAVYLCASSLTGYSNQPQHFGDGTRLSIL.